The present T cell receptor (beta chain) was sequenced within a study of blood T cell repertoires in COVID-19. Study as a whole: The analysed material was cDNA or gDNA that came from T cells, B-cell-depleted T cells, or PBMCs.

Sequenced by immunoSEQ multiplex PCR; TCRdb stores in-frame clones only, minus some. The repertoire has about 300,000 clones, roughly 90% of them found once; the top ten carry 1.7%. The V and J ends lost 3 bases and 8 bases, in that order; junction bases with no gene match: 6. The CDR3 is made up of 13 amino acids. Germline V gene sequence: CDR1 KGHSH, CDR2 LQKENI. Each participant's cohort was designated according to participant-reported clinical history. Recovery among Cohort 3 donors was established by two negative PCRs, clearance, or symptom resolution. This sequence was found in a woman in her forties who had recovered from COVID-19. The chain has TRBV18 and TRBJ1-1; TRBD1 aligns across 7 bases. What was sequenced was PBMCs or T cells enriched from blood (not recorded which). CDR3 amino acids: CASSPVTGLEAFF. CDR3 in DNA: TGTGCCAGCTCACCCGTGACAGGGTTGGAAGCTTTCTTT.